This T cell receptor (beta chain) was obtained from a study of shared clonotypes between healthy human individuals. Findings of the study overall: Rarefaction revealed incomplete sorted-subset sequencing despite large depth.

Points on this clone: The antigen is unknown.

The donors, healthy adults who were HIV-negative, had experienced no recent acute infections or vaccinations. The donor cohort consisted entirely of Caucasian adults residing in Nashville, Tennessee. The assay was carried out at the deep level. The repertoire was sequenced with immunoSEQ multiplex PCR; TCRdb's copy has only in-frame clones and lacks some. Of 2 million to 2.5 million clones listed, about 92% are singletons. V lost 7 bases to trimming and J lost 5 bases, with 18 bases between them. The CDR3 is made up of 14 amino acids. The germline CDR1 and CDR2 sequences are SGHRS and YFSETQ. The source is a man younger than 35 in good health. Some clones in this sample may be carry-over from other donors' samples. Input material: naive CD4+ T cells from PBMCs. Specified subset: CD45RA+ positively selected. The chain carries TRBV5-1 and TRBJ2-5; D possibly matches TRBD1 or TRBD2 (5 bases each). CDR3 sequence reads: CASGTSSGGETQYF. The DNA of the CDR3 is TGCGCCAGCGGGACCTCGAGCGGCGGGGAGACCCAGTACTTC.